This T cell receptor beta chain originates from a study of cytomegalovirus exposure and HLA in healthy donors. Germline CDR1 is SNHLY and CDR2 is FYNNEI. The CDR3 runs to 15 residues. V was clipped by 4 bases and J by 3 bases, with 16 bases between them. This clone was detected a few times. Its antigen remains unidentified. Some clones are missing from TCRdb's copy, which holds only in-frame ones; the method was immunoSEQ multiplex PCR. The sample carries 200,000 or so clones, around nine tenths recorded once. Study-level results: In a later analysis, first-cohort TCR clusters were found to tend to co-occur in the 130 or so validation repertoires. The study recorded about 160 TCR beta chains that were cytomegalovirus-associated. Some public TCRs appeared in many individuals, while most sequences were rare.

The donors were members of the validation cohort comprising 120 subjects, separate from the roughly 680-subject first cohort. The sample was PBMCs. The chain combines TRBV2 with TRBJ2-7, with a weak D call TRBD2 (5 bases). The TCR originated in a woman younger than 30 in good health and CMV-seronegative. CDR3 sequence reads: CASSVGAPAVYEQYF. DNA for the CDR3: TGTGCCAGCAGTGTGGGAGCGCCCGCAGTCTACGAGCAGTACTTC.